These 20 T cell receptor beta chains were all obtained from the same sample, sequenced in a study of tumor-infiltrating lymphocytes in primary liver carcinoma (dated by TCRdb to 2016 to 2017). Total RNA and DNA were co-extracted without cell sorting from roughly 20-30 mg of bulk tissue using the AllPrep DNA/RNA mini kit. The data were produced on an Illumina HiSeq 2500. Starting from 500 to 600 ng total RNA, TCRbeta-specific cDNA was produced by reverse transcription with a constant-region primer and ProtoScript II reverse transcriptase. Three nested multiplex PCR rounds, following a slightly modified ARM-PCR procedure, were used to build the TCRbeta libraries. Each of the first two PCR rounds ran for approximately 10 cycles and used multiplex TRBV1-TRBV30 forward primers together with a Cbeta reverse primer. TCRdb handled the public reads itself, with Q25 trimming in fastp and clone calling in MiXCR, and kept productive beta chains. Each CDR3 protein appears once, grouped with its most common genes and DNA. The sample table holds approximately 110,000 distinct CDR3 sequences, of which roughly three fifths were seen once. Together, the top ten hold 7.5% to 9% of the sample.

Sequencing was carried out using liver tumor tissue from sampling region 3. Per the publication, the cell subset or site label means: tumor region T3, left-lateral pole. The receptors were sampled from a woman aged 55-75 years with primary liver carcinoma and hepatitis B virus infection.

As concerns this clonotype: At one boundary the junction diverges from the germline segment, which might be a read error. The rearrangement joins TRBV9 to TRBJ1-4; tentative D call: TRBD1 (6 bases). Germline V gene lookup returns CDR1 SGDLS and CDR2 YYNGEE. The CDR3 is 14 amino acids. The CDR3 DNA reads TGTGCCAGCAGCGAGGGACATGGGGGTGAAATACTGTTTTTT. It is translated as CASSEGHGGEILFF.

As regards this clonotype: The conserved phenylalanine or tryptophan is not found at the CDR3 terminus, so this likely reflects a read error. As DNA, the CDR3 is TGTGCCAGCAGTTTAATCGGGAGCTCCTACGAGCAGTACTCC. It specifies CASSLIGSSYEQYS. The genes are TRBV11-2 and TRBJ2-7; perhaps TRBD2 as D (6 bases). The germline V gene encodes CDR1 SGHAT and CDR2 FQNNGV. Trimming left V 6 bases short and J 0 bases short, with 12 bases between. CDR3 length equals 14 residues.

A few counts support this clonotype. A single base separates this from a much larger clone, so it may be a read error. The V and J genes are TRBV28 and TRBJ1-5, with D unclear. The V end was cut by 5 bases, the J end by 4 bases, with 15 bases between. Germline CDR1 reads MDHEN; CDR2 reads SYDVKM. The CDR3 is 15 amino acids. In DNA, the CDR3 is TGTGCCAGCAGTCCCAAATGGGGAGGGAATCAGCCCCAGCATTTT. Translation gives CASSPKWGGNQPQHF.

A few counts support this clonotype. Here the CDR3 omits its conserved ending phenylalanine or tryptophan, so a read error is the likely source. This rearrangement joins TRBV7-3 to TRBJ2-3, with D possibly matching TRBD2 (5 bases). Germline CDR1 reads SGHTA; CDR2 reads FQGTGA. The CDR3 is 14 amino acids. The V end lost 0 bases, the J end lost 1 base, and 5 bases lay between the germline ends. The CDR3 loop is CASSLTAGTDTQYS. CDR3 DNA sequence: TGTGCCAGCAGCTTAACAGCGGGCACAGATACGCAGTATTCT.

A note on this clonotype: This may stem from a read error, because a much larger clone lies one nucleotide away. The chain carries TRBV10-1 and TRBJ2-7, with D possibly matching TRBD1 (5 bases). V gave up 3 bases and J gave up 1 base, with 7 bases separating them. CDR3 length equals 13 residues. Germline-derived CDR1 and CDR2 are WNHNN and SYGVQD (reference sequence). DNA of the CDR3: TGCGCCAGCAGTGAAGACAGTTCCTACGAGCAGTACTTC. Translating gives CASSEDSSYEQYF.

For this clonotype: At one end, the junction sequence differs from germline, possibly due to a read error. The chain is built from TRBV28 and TRBJ2-1; 7 bases align to TRBD1. In germline, CDR1 is MDHEN, CDR2 SYDVKM. This CDR3 is built from 15 residues. CDR3 loop: CASSALSTGKNEQLF. The CDR3 DNA follows: TGTGCCAGCAGTGCACTCTCGACAGGGAAGAATGAGCAGCTCTTC. Full variable domain (remainder filled in from reference TRBV28 and TRBJ2-1): DVKVTQSSRYLVKRTGEKVFLECVQDMDHENMFWYRQDPGLGLRLIYFSYDVKMKEKGDIPEGYSVSREKKERFSLILESASTNQTSMYLCASSALSTGKNEQLFGPGTRLTVL.

This clonotype was counted only a few times. A clone one base away is much larger, so this may be a read error. The rearrangement links TRBV6-1 to TRBJ1-5; 8 bases are a match to TRBD1. This CDR3 region has 14 residues. Germline V gives CDR1 MNHNS, CDR2 SASEGT. CDR3 sequence: CASTTGGSNRPQHF. Here the CDR3 DNA reads TGTGCCAGCACTACAGGGGGTAGCAATCGGCCCCAGCATTTT.

Concerning this clonotype itself: This may be a read error: a much more frequent sequence differs by one nucleotide. The chain has TRBV5-4 and TRBJ1-1; D gene uncertain. The CDR3 is made up of 14 amino acids. Germline V gene data show CDR1 as SGHNT and CDR2 as YYREEE (reference sequence). CDR3 sequence: CASSFYSLNIEAFF. The CDR3 bases are TGTGCCAGCAGCTTTTACAGCTTGAACATTGAAGCTTTCTTT.

This clonotype came up many times. The V gene is TRBV12-3 or TRBV12-4, the J gene TRBJ2-7, with D unclear. The V and J ends lost 3 bases and 2 bases respectively, with 14 bases between them. CDR3 length: 15 residues. CDR3 region: CASSFDLDATYEQYF. CDR3 sequence (DNA): TGTGCCAGCAGTTTCGATCTGGACGCGACCTACGAGCAGTACTTC.

V is TRBV7-9 and J is TRBJ2-5, with a possible D match to TRBD2 (5 bases). V dropped 6 bases and J dropped 7 bases, with 21 bases sitting between them. Per germline, CDR1 SEHNR and CDR2 FQNEAQ (reference sequence). This CDR3 has 15 residues. DNA for the CDR3: TGTGCCAGCAGGCCACGTTCCGGAGAGGCGGGGACCCAGTACTTC. Protein: CASRPRSGEAGTQYF.

About this clonotype itself: Since no conserved phenylalanine or tryptophan closes the CDR3, a read error is the likely cause. V usage is TRBV4-1 and J usage is TRBJ2-3, with D unclear. Germline CDR1 is MGHRA and CDR2 is YSYEKL. The CDR3 covers 14 residues. The V end lost 3 bases, the J end lost 3 bases, and 10 bases lay between the germline ends. For the CDR3, the DNA is TGCGCCAGCAGCCAGATGATCGGAACAGATACGCAGTATCTT. Its protein product is CASSQMIGTDTQYL.

In the case of this clonotype: This may be a read error: a much more frequent sequence differs by one nucleotide. The CDR3 sequence: CASSLRELPYGYTF. In nucleotides, the CDR3 is TGTGCCAGCAGCTTGCGTGAGCTGCCCTATGGCTACACCTTC. V gene TRBV5-6 combines with J gene TRBJ1-2, with D uncertain. Per germline, CDR1 SGHDT and CDR2 YYEEEE. This CDR3 region has 14 residues. Between the trimmed V and J ends, which lost 1 base and 4 bases, there was a span of 11 bases.

This chain connects TRBV11-2 to TRBJ1-2, with D uncertain. This CDR3 contains 11 residues. Germline lookup yields CDR1 SGHAT and CDR2 FQNNGV. CDR3 residues: CTISLRDGYTF. Written as DNA, the CDR3 is TGTACCATCAGCTTGAGGGATGGCTACACCTTC.

A remark on this clonotype: Possible read error: a much larger clone is one base away. The genes are TRBV6-1 and TRBJ2-7; D may be TRBD2 (6 bases). The germline V gene encodes CDR1 MNHNS and CDR2 SASEGT. V lost 3 bases to trimming and J lost 4 bases, with 16 bases between them. The CDR3 has 15 residues. CDR3 sequence (DNA): TGTGCCAGCAGTGAGTTAACGGGAGCTGGGTACGAGCAGTACTTC. It yields the protein CASSELTGAGYEQYF.

A word on this clonotype: One junction end disagrees with the germline gene, perhaps due to a read error. This chain connects TRBV29-1 to TRBJ2-7; 8 bases are a match to TRBD1. Looked up from germline, CDR1 is SQVTM and CDR2 is ANQGSEA. The CDR3 sequence is 13 residues long. The CDR3 DNA sequence: TGCGGCGTTGAATCGTCCCGGGACAGGTATCGATACTTC. It codes for CGVESSRDRYRYF.

The chain couples TRBV28 to TRBJ2-1, with D possibly matching TRBD2 (5 bases). The V and J ends lost 4 bases and 8 bases respectively, with 15 bases between them. The CDR3 has 14 amino acids. CDR1 and CDR2 from the germline V gene are MDHEN and SYDVKM. CDR3 sequence: CASSSRTVLDEQFF. CDR3 DNA sequence: TGTGCCAGCAGTTCCCGGACTGTCCTTGATGAGCAGTTCTTC. The full variable domain, with the rest looked up from reference TRBV28 and TRBJ2-1, is DVKVTQSSRYLVKRTGEKVFLECVQDMDHENMFWYRQDPGLGLRLIYFSYDVKMKEKGDIPEGYSVSREKKERFSLILESASTNQTSMYLCASSSRTVLDEQFFGPGTRLTVL.

Ten or more counts support this clonotype. V usage is TRBV10-3 and J usage is TRBJ1-5; no clear D. Looked up from germline, CDR1 is ENHRY and CDR2 is SYGVKD. CDR3 size: 13 residues. V shed 7 bases and J shed 3 bases, with 10 bases lying between them. In nucleotides, the CDR3 is TGTGCCATCAATCAAGGGAACAATCAGCCCCAGCATTTT. Protein product: CAINQGNNQPQHF.

With regard to this clonotype: A single base separates this from a much larger clone, so it may be a read error. The chain recombines TRBV11-2 with TRBJ2-5; D not resolved. Between the trimmed V and J ends, which lost 1 base and 7 bases, there was a span of 13 bases. In germline, CDR1 is SGHAT, CDR2 FQNNGV. The length of the CDR3 is 14 residues. CDR3: CASSLASGPGTQYF. DNA of the CDR3: TGTGCCAGCAGCTTAGCATCCGGTCCCGGGACCCAGTACTTC.

Worth noting for this clonotype: This likely comes from a read error, as the CDR3 has no conserved phenylalanine or tryptophan at its end. This chain connects TRBV6-1 to TRBJ2-7, with 7 nucleotides matching TRBD1. CDR1 and CDR2 from the germline V gene are MNHNS and SASEGT. The CDR3 loop spans 14 amino acids. The CDR3: CTSSATGYAYEQYL. The DNA for the CDR3 is TGTACCAGCAGTGCGACAGGGTATGCCTACGAGCAGTACTTA.

The table lists this clonotype with a count of one. At one end, the junction sequence differs from germline, possibly due to a read error. The chain uses TRBV28 and TRBJ2-2; D not certain. The CDR3 has 14 residues. The germline V gene encodes CDR1 MDHEN and CDR2 SYDVKM. The CDR3 coding sequence is TGTGCCAGCAGTCCGGCCTCGTTGTCCGGTGAGCTGTCTTTT. Translating it yields CASSPASLSGELSF.